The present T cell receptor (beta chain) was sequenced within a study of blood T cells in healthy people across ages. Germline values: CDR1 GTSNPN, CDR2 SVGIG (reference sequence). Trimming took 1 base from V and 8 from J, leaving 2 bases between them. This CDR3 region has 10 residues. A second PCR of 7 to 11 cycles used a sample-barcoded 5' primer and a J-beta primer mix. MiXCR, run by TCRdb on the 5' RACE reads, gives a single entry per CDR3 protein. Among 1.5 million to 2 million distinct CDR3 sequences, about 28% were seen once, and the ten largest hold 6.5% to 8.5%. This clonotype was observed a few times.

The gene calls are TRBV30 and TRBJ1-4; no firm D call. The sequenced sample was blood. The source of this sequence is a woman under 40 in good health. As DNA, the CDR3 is TGTGCCTGGAGTGGGGAAAAACTGTTTTTT. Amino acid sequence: CAWSGEKLFF. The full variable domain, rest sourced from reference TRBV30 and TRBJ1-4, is SQTIHQWPATLVQPVGSPLSLECTVEGTSNPNLYWYRQAAGRGLQLLFYSVGIGQISSEVPQNLSASRPQDRQFILSSKKLLLSDSGFYLCAWSGEKLFFGSGTQLSVL.